This T cell receptor (beta chain) was profiled in a study of beta chain features in type 1 diabetes. About the research overall: Age, gender, cell numbers and subset yield matched between patients and controls.

Study-level results: Cells with high TCR expression could be over-represented by cDNA sequencing. Although PCR might favor shorter templates, it would do so equally in patients and controls. Across all four CD4+ subsets, people with type 1 diabetes showed modestly shorter TCRB CDR3s.

The whole isolated RNA underwent reverse transcription, so sequencing captured expressed TCRB transcripts. TCRdb's table, derived via immunoSEQ multiplex PCR, lists solely in-frame clones and lacks some. The data contain around 650,000 clones, under 15% of them singletons. The germline CDR1 and CDR2 sequences are SGHTA and FQGNSA. The CDR3 contains 14 residues. Trimming took 4 bases from V and 0 from J, leaving 7 bases between them. Only a few counts were recorded for this clone. What it binds is unknown. Sequenced input: naive CD4+ T cells from blood. The sequence came from a man aged 25 to 45 with type 1 diabetes. This rearrangement joins TRBV7-2 to TRBJ1-3, with D uncertain. In DNA form, the CDR3 reads TGTGCCAGCAGCTCGTCTAGCTCTGGAAACACCATATATTTT. Translating gives CASSSSSSGNTIYF.